The 31 T cell receptor beta chains in this list originate from one sample, sequenced in a study of T cells in Graves' hyperthyroidism and ophthalmopathy. Amplification targeted TCR beta CDR3 regions from RNA transcripts. An initial round of RT-PCR targeting the TCR CDR3 relied on the HTBI primer set. TCRdb ran MiXCR on the multiplex PCR reads and lists one entry per CDR3 protein. The sample includes about 640,000 distinct CDR3 sequences, 20% to 25% of them seen just once. The sample comprised blood. These receptor sequences come from a man aged 25 to 45 with Graves' ophthalmopathy.

The chain employs TRBV12-3 or TRBV12-4 and TRBJ1-1; 7 bases align to TRBD1. The CDR3 has 17 amino acids. J gave up 0 bases and V 3 bases, and 10 bases lay outside the gene matches. As DNA, the CDR3 is TGTGCCAGCAGTTTTTCTCCCAACAGGGGTATGAACACTGAAGCTTTCTTT. This codes for CASSFSPNRGMNTEAFF.

This clonotype was found a few times. The gene calls are TRBV6-1 and TRBJ1-3, with 9 positions matching TRBD1. V gave up 6 bases and J gave up 2 bases; unmatched junction bases: 8. CDR3 size: 16 residues. Germline values: CDR1 MNHNS, CDR2 SASEGT. The CDR3 region is CASRPGTGGTGNTIYF. The CDR3 bases are TGTGCCAGCAGGCCCGGCACAGGGGGCACTGGAAACACCATATATTTT.

This clonotype was recorded only once. This chain uses TRBV19 with TRBJ1-5; 7 bases are a match to TRBD1. V dropped 1 base and J dropped 0; count of bases not matched to a gene: 9. The germline CDR1 and CDR2 sequences are LNHDA and SQIVND (reference sequence). This CDR3 has 18 residues. The CDR3 loop reads CASSIVPTGVYSNQPQHF. The DNA of the CDR3 is TGTGCCAGTAGTATAGTGCCCACAGGGGTATATAGCAATCAGCCCCAGCATTTT. Full variable domain (rest looked up from reference TRBV19 and TRBJ1-5): DGGITQSPKYLFRKEGQNVTLSCEQNLNHDAMYWYRQDPGQGLRLIYYSQIVNDFQKGDIAEGYSVSREKKESFPLTVTSAQKNPTAFYLCASSIVPTGVYSNQPQHFGDGTRLSIL.

This clonotype was recorded at least ten times. This chain joins TRBV7-9 and TRBJ2-5; 8 nucleotides agree with TRBD2. In germline, CDR1 is SEHNR, CDR2 FQNEAQ (reference sequence). This CDR3 comprises 14 residues. With V trimmed by 3 bases and J by 5 bases, 5 bases remained unmatched. CDR3 DNA sequence: TGTGCCAGCAGCTTTACAGCGGGAGAGGAGACCCAGTACTTC. It is translated as CASSFTAGEETQYF.

The chain recombines TRBV20-1 with TRBJ2-7; 8 bases map to TRBD1. Germline assignment: CDR1 DFQATT and CDR2 SNEGSKA (reference sequence). The ends lost 6 bases at V and 0 bases at J; junction bases unmatched: 7. The CDR3 runs 14 residues. The CDR3 DNA is TGCAGTGCAAACCGGGACAGGAGCTCCTACGAGCAGTACTTC. The encoded protein is CSANRDRSSYEQYF.

The table lists this clonotype with a few counts. This rearrangement joins TRBV28 to TRBJ2-7; D may match TRBD1 or TRBD2 (5 bases each). The germline CDR1 and CDR2 sequences are MDHEN and SYDVKM. CDR3 length equals 16 residues. V was shortened by 3 bases and J by 0 bases, with 15 bases between the two germline ends. CDR3 sequence (DNA): TGTGCCAGCAGTTTCCCCCTCCGGGACGGCTCCTACGAGCAGTACTTC. It specifies CASSFPLRDGSYEQYF. Combining the CDR3 with reference TRBV28 and TRBJ2-7 gives the whole variable domain DVKVTQSSRYLVKRTGEKVFLECVQDMDHENMFWYRQDPGLGLRLIYFSYDVKMKEKGDIPEGYSVSREKKERFSLILESASTNQTSMYLCASSFPLRDGSYEQYFGPGTRLTVT.

This clonotype came up many times. The genes are TRBV30 and TRBJ1-5; D gene uncertain. Between the trimmed V and J ends, which lost 2 bases and 3 bases, there was a span of 8 bases. Germline lookup yields CDR1 GTSNPN and CDR2 SVGIG (reference sequence). The CDR3 extends over 13 amino acids. Written as DNA, the CDR3 is TGTGCCTGGAGTCCCGGGCCCAATCAGCCCCAGCATTTT. This sequence encodes CAWSPGPNQPQHF.

This clonotype was counted at least ten times. This CDR3 reads CASSSPGTDFGPQHF. The CDR3 DNA reads TGTGCCAGCAGTTCTCCCGGGACAGACTTCGGGCCCCAGCATTTT. The V and J genes are TRBV28 and TRBJ1-5; 7 positions agree with TRBD1. Germline lookup yields CDR1 MDHEN and CDR2 SYDVKM. V gave up 4 bases and J gave up 9 bases; unmatched junction bases: 12. This CDR3 contains 15 residues. Full variable domain (outside the CDR3, taken from reference TRBV28 and TRBJ1-5): DVKVTQSSRYLVKRTGEKVFLECVQDMDHENMFWYRQDPGLGLRLIYFSYDVKMKEKGDIPEGYSVSREKKERFSLILESASTNQTSMYLCASSSPGTDFGPQHFGDGTRLSIL.

This clonotype has a handful of counts. J is TRBJ2-1 and V is TRBV7-2, with D tentatively TRBD2 (5 bases). Trimming took 5 bases from V and 5 from J, leaving 19 bases between them. CDR1 is SGHTA, CDR2 FQGNSA, per germline. CDR3 length: 16 amino acids. CDR3 in amino acids: CASSPGGGGNHNEQFF. The CDR3 DNA follows: TGTGCCAGCAGCCCAGGAGGAGGAGGAAATCACAATGAGCAGTTCTTC.

This clonotype came up many times. The chain has TRBV30 and TRBJ2-1; 10 bases fit TRBD1. Trimming cost V 3 bases and J 8 bases; bases outside gene matches: 4. Germline CDR1 and CDR2: GTSNPN and SVGIG (reference sequence). The CDR3 runs 13 residues. The CDR3, as DNA: TGTGCCTGGAGGGGACAGGGGCACCATGAGCAGTTCTTC. Its protein product is CAWRGQGHHEQFF.

This chain connects TRBV7-3 to TRBJ2-1; D may match TRBD1 or TRBD2 (5 bases each). Trimming took off 0 bases at V and 9 bases at J, with 15 bases between the two ends. The germline V gene encodes CDR1 SGHTA and CDR2 FQGTGA. The CDR3 runs 15 residues. The CDR3 loop is CASSLTVIGGAEQFF. As DNA, the CDR3 is TGTGCCAGCAGCTTAACCGTGATTGGGGGTGCTGAGCAGTTCTTC.

This clonotype has a handful of counts. V gene TRBV6-1 combines with J gene TRBJ2-7; 8 bases map to TRBD1. V shed 5 bases and J 0 bases; nucleotides not matched to a gene: 9. The germline V gene has CDR1 MNHNS and CDR2 SASEGT. This CDR3 is built from 16 residues. CDR3 residues: CASSLQTGVLSYEQYF. The CDR3 nucleotides read TGTGCCAGCAGTCTTCAGACAGGGGTCCTCTCCTACGAGCAGTACTTC.

This chain connects TRBV2 to TRBJ2-3; TRBD1 matches 12 bases. CDR3 length equals 16 residues. In germline, CDR1 is SNHLY, CDR2 FYNNEI. V shed 4 bases and J 3 bases; nucleotides not matched to a gene: 5. CDR3 sequence (DNA): TGTGCCAGCAGTGCCCGGGACAGGGGGCCGACAGATACGCAGTATTTT. It translates to CASSARDRGPTDTQYF.

The rearrangement links TRBV6-4 to TRBJ2-2; TRBD2 matches 14 bases. Germline assignment: CDR1 MRHNA and CDR2 SNTAGT. V dropped 5 bases and J dropped 3; count of bases not matched to a gene: 8. The CDR3 is 18 amino acids. This CDR3 reads CASSTPGLAGEHTGELFF. The CDR3 DNA reads as TGTGCCAGCAGTACGCCGGGACTAGCGGGAGAGCACACCGGGGAGCTGTTTTTT.

This clonotype was picked up many times. V usage is TRBV30 and J usage is TRBJ2-3, with D uncertain. This CDR3 spans 15 amino acids. Deletions cut 3 bases from V and 0 bases from J, with 13 bases between. Germline loops: CDR1 GTSNPN, CDR2 SVGIG (reference sequence). The CDR3 protein is CAWRVVQESTDTQYF. The DNA for the CDR3 is TGTGCCTGGAGGGTGGTTCAGGAAAGCACAGATACGCAGTATTTT.

V gene TRBV11-2 combines with J gene TRBJ1-2; a possible D gene is TRBD1 (5 bases). This CDR3 has 14 amino acids. Germline values: CDR1 SGHAT, CDR2 FQNNGV. Trimming stripped 6 bases from V and 4 bases from J, with 15 bases between. As DNA, the CDR3 is TGTGCCAGCAGTCCCGCTGGGGGACCCTATGGCTACACCTTC. Protein: CASSPAGGPYGYTF.

This clonotype showed up many times. This chain uses TRBV2 with TRBJ1-5, with D possibly TRBD1 on 5 matching bases. Germline V gives CDR1 SNHLY, CDR2 FYNNEI. This CDR3 region has 14 residues. V gave up 0 bases and J gave up 4 bases, with 7 bases separating them. CDR3 amino acids: CASSEARGNQPQHF. In DNA, the CDR3 is TGTGCCAGCAGTGAAGCGCGGGGGAATCAGCCCCAGCATTTT.

This sequence joins TRBV2 and TRBJ1-6; D not resolved. CDR1 and CDR2 (germline): SNHLY, FYNNEI. This CDR3 is 13 amino acids long. Trimming stripped 7 bases from V and 6 bases from J, with 10 bases between. The CDR3, as DNA: TGTGCCAGCATAACAAGTCCTAATTCACCCCTCCACTTT. Translation: CASITSPNSPLHF.

This clonotype was counted ten times or more. The rearrangement joins TRBV28 to TRBJ1-6; possibly TRBD1 for D (5 bases). Trimming took 7 bases from V and 8 from J, leaving 21 bases between them. This CDR3 is 16 amino acids long. Germline V gene data show CDR1 as MDHEN and CDR2 as SYDVKM. CDR3 sequence (DNA): TGTGCCAGCACCTTTATACATGGGGGTGTTGATTCACCCCTCCACTTT. Translated: CASTFIHGGVDSPLHF. The full variable domain, completed using reference TRBV28 and TRBJ1-6, is DVKVTQSSRYLVKRTGEKVFLECVQDMDHENMFWYRQDPGLGLRLIYFSYDVKMKEKGDIPEGYSVSREKKERFSLILESASTNQTSMYLCASTFIHGGVDSPLHFGNGTRLTVT.

This clonotype was seen repeatedly, ten times or more. The CDR3 loop reads CASSSEASYEQYF. The CDR3 coding sequence is TGTGCCAGCAGTTCGGAGGCCTCCTACGAGCAGTACTTC. This chain joins TRBV2 and TRBJ2-7; tentatively, D is TRBD2 (5 bases). Germline V CDR1 and CDR2: SNHLY, FYNNEI. V was shortened by 5 bases and J by 0 bases, with 8 bases between the two germline ends. The CDR3 totals 13 residues. Together with reference TRBV2 and TRBJ2-7, the CDR3 gives the full variable domain: EPEVTQTPSHQVTQMGQEVILRCVPISNHLYFYWYRQILGQKVEFLVSFYNNEISEKSEIFDDQFSVERPDGSNFTLKIRSTKLEDSAMYFCASSSEASYEQYFGPGTRLTVT.

Ten or more counts support this clonotype. The chain uses TRBV7-8 and TRBJ1-1; tentative D call: TRBD1 (5 bases). This CDR3 spans 13 amino acids. Trimming pared 6 bases from V and 8 bases from J, leaving 16 bases between. The V gene's germline CDR1 is SGHVS and CDR2 FQNEAQ. This CDR3 reads CASRFPGVTEAFF. CDR3 nucleotides: TGTGCCAGCAGATTTCCGGGGGTCACGGAAGCTTTCTTT.

This clonotype was observed many times. The CDR3 sequence: CASLYGGQTEAFF. DNA of the CDR3: TGTGCCAGCCTATATGGGGGGCAGACTGAAGCTTTCTTT. The chain recombines TRBV2 with TRBJ1-1, with D perhaps TRBD1 (6 bases). The CDR3 extends over 13 amino acids. Trimming took 8 bases from V and 5 from J, leaving 15 bases between them. Germline V gene lookup returns CDR1 SNHLY and CDR2 FYNNEI.

This sequence joins TRBV27 and TRBJ2-2, with 10 nucleotides matching TRBD2. V shed 6 bases and J 4 bases; nucleotides not matched to a gene: 11. This CDR3 has 17 residues. CDR1 and CDR2 from the germline V gene are MNHEY and SMNVEV (reference sequence). The CDR3 reads CASRRASGSPATGELFF. CDR3 bases: TGTGCCAGCAGGCGGGCTAGCGGGAGCCCAGCCACCGGGGAGCTGTTTTTT.

V gene TRBV7-3 combines with J gene TRBJ2-7; 8 bases are a match to TRBD1. CDR1 is SGHTA and CDR2 is FQGTGA in the germline V gene. V lost 1 base to trimming and J lost 5 bases; unmatched junction nucleotides: 7. CDR3 length equals 15 residues. The CDR3 region is CASSLIAGGFNEQYF. The CDR3 bases are TGTGCCAGCAGCTTAATAGCAGGGGGCTTCAACGAGCAGTACTTC.

Many counts were recorded for this clonotype. The rearrangement uses TRBV12-3 or TRBV12-4 and TRBJ1-1, with D perhaps matching TRBD1 (5 bases). The CDR3 extends over 14 amino acids. V was clipped by 5 bases and J by 4 bases, with 14 bases between them. The CDR3 nucleotides read TGTGCCAGCAGTCTAGAGGGGCGCGGCACTGAAGCTTTCTTT. Protein sequence: CASSLEGRGTEAFF.

The V call is TRBV5-1, the J call TRBJ2-7; D remains unclear. V was shortened by 1 base and J by 0 bases, with 20 bases between the two germline ends. CDR3 length: 18 amino acids. CDR1 is SGHRS, CDR2 YFSETQ, per germline. Here the CDR3 DNA reads TGCGCCAGCAGCTTGAGGTCCCCCCTCCCGACCAACTCCTACGAGCAGTACTTC. Its translation: CASSLRSPLPTNSYEQYF.

This clonotype was picked up many times. At one end, the junction sequence differs from germline, possibly due to a read error. CDR3 sequence (DNA): TGTGCCAACAGCCGAAGTACAGGGTTAGTCAATGAGCAGTTCTTC. Its translation is CANSRSTGLVNEQFF. V usage is TRBV7-3 and J usage is TRBJ2-1; D possibly corresponds to TRBD1 (6 bases). Per the germline V gene, CDR1 is SGHTA and CDR2 is FQGTGA. The CDR3 is 15 amino acids.

In its sample, this clonotype was seen a few times. The chain recombines TRBV28 with TRBJ2-3; weak D call: TRBD1 (6 bases). Looked up from germline, CDR1 is MDHEN and CDR2 is SYDVKM. This CDR3 region has 15 residues. V lost 3 bases and J lost 5, with 15 bases in between. The CDR3 spells CASSLVRRGGDTQYF. The CDR3 nucleotides read TGTGCCAGCAGTTTGGTACGCAGGGGTGGAGATACGCAGTATTTT.

The rearrangement links TRBV4-2 to TRBJ2-2; 9 bases are a match to TRBD2. The CDR3 loop spans 16 amino acids. Germline V gene data show CDR1 as LGHNA and CDR2 as YNFKEQ. Losses at the gene ends were 4 bases for V and 4 bases for J; bases not matched to a gene: 7. CDR3 amino acids: CASSPTSGRITGELFF. CDR3 bases: TGTGCCAGCAGCCCTACGAGCGGGAGGATCACCGGGGAGCTGTTTTTT.

To note about this clonotype: A much larger clone lies one base from this, so it may be a read error. This sequence joins TRBV2 and TRBJ1-6; 8 bases line up with TRBD1. Trimming at V came to 8 bases and at J to 7 bases, leaving 7 bases not matched to a gene. Germline CDR1 reads SNHLY; CDR2 reads FYNNEI. This CDR3 has 14 residues. The CDR3 loop reads CASGNRGWNSPLHF. The CDR3 nucleotides read TGTGCCAGCGGCAACAGGGGGTGGAATTCACCCCTCCACTTT. Together with reference TRBV2 and TRBJ1-6, the CDR3 gives the full variable domain: EPEVTQTPSHQVTQMGQEVILRCVPISNHLYFYWYRQILGQKVEFLVSFYNNEISEKSEIFDDQFSVERPDGSNFTLKIRSTKLEDSAMYFCASGNRGWNSPLHFGNGTRLTVT.

This clonotype has at least ten counts. V and J are TRBV20-1 and TRBJ2-1; either TRBD1 or TRBD2 may fit D (5 bases each). This CDR3 region has 13 residues. The V and J ends lost 1 base and 7 bases respectively, with 11 bases between them. Looked up from germline, CDR1 is DFQATT and CDR2 is SNEGSKA (reference sequence). The CDR3, as DNA: TGCAGTGCTAGAGTAAGGGACGGAAATGAGCAGTTCTTC. This sequence encodes CSARVRDGNEQFF.